These 4 T cell receptor beta chains were all obtained from the same sample, sequenced in a study of blood T cell repertoires in COVID-19. TCRdb's copy holds only in-frame clones and misses some; the assay was immunoSEQ multiplex PCR. The data hold more than 95,000 clones, with roughly 72% observed a single time. The sequenced material came from peripheral blood. These TCRs come from a man aged 55 to 70 with acute or convalescent COVID-19.

The genes are TRBV12-5 and TRBJ2-7; the D is unclear. Germline CDR1 LGHNT, CDR2 FRNRAP. V was cut by 1 base and J by 10 bases, with 8 bases left in between. CDR3 length: 11 amino acids. CDR3 amino acids: CASGLGHTQYF. CDR3 in DNA: TGTGCTAGTGGTTTGGGACATACCCAGTACTTC. The full variable domain, with the rest looked up from reference TRBV12-5 and TRBJ2-7, is DARVTQTPRHKVTEMGQEVTMRCQPILGHNTVFWYRQTMMQGLELLAYFRNRAPLDDSGMPKDRFSAEMPDATLATLKIQPSEPRDSAVYFCASGLGHTQYFGPGTRLTVT.

V is TRBV21-1 and J is TRBJ1-1. TRBV21-1 is listed as a pseudogene. CDR3 size: 13 residues. CDR3 amino acids: CASSTTLSTEAFF. The CDR3 DNA reads TGTGCCAGCAGCACGACTTTGAGCACTGAAGCTTTCTTT.

The chain is built from TRBV5-1 and TRBJ2-3, with 10 bases aligning to TRBD2. The CDR3 runs to 14 residues. In germline, CDR1 is SGHRS, CDR2 YFSETQ. J was trimmed by 4 bases and V by 7 bases; bases with no gene match: 6. The CDR3 coding sequence is TGCGCCAGCGGTGCTAGCGGGAGACCAGATACGCAGTATTTT. Translated, it gives CASGASGRPDTQYF. The entire variable domain, with the rest obtained from reference TRBV5-1 and TRBJ2-3, is as follows: KAGVTQTPRYLIKTRGQQVTLSCSPISGHRSVSWYQQTPGQGLQFLFEYFSETQRNKGNFPGRFSGRQFSNSRSEMNVSTLELGDSALYLCASGASGRPDTQYFGPGTRLTVL.

The chain is built from TRBV27 and TRBJ1-6, with 8 bases identical to TRBD1. V dropped 6 bases and J dropped 10; count of bases not matched to a gene: 17. The CDR3 runs 17 residues. Per germline, CDR1 MNHEY and CDR2 SMNVEV (reference sequence). CDR3 in amino acids: CASSSKGTGTGRSPLHF. CDR3 DNA: TGTGCCAGCAGCTCGAAAGGAACCGGGACAGGAAGGTCACCCCTCCACTTT.